This entry describes one TCR beta chain. Its cognate antigen is unknown. This clone may be a read error of a much larger clone one base away. RNA was extracted from bulk tissue without any cell sorting. Distant lung tissue was collected more than 3 cm away from the tumor edge. The data were obtained in a study of tumor and adjacent non-tumor tissue in lung cancer. Study context: Aged roughly 30 to 85 years, patients included under 13 men and five or six women with stage I to III disease. General study results and limits: TCR diversity was significantly greater in tumor than normal lung tissue.

A modified ARM-PCR protocol with three rounds of nested PCR amplified TCRbeta. TCRdb analysed the multiplex PCR reads with MiXCR anew, one entry per CDR3 protein. This sample has 35,000 to 55,000 distinct CDR3 sequences, with 60% found just once. This CDR3 contains 19 residues. Germline V gene lookup returns CDR1 SGHRS and CDR2 YFSETQ. Sequencing was carried out using distant non-tumor lung tissue. The gene calls are TRBV5-1 and TRBJ1-6, with a tentative D call TRBD1 (5 bases). This clonotype was sampled from a man aged 50 to 59 with non-small cell lung cancer. CDR3 in DNA: TGCGTCAGCAGCTTGGCCGGGCAGGGTGGGAGCTCCTATAATTCACCCCTCCACTTT. This translates into CVSSLAGQGGSSYNSPLHF.